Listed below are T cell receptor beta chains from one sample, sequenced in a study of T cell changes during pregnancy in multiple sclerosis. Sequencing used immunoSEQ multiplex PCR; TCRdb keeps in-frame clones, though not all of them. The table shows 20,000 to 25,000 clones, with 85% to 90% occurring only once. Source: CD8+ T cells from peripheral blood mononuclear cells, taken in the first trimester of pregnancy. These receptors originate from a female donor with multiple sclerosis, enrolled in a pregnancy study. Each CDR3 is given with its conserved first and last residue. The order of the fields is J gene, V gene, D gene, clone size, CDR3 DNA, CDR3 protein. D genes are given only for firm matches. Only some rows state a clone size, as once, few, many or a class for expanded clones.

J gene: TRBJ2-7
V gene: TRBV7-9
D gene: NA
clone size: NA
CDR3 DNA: TGTGCCAGCAGCTTAGTGCGTCCGTTCTACGAGCAGTACTTC
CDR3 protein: CASSLVRPFYEQYF

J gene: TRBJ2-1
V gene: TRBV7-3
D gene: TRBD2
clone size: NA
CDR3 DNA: TGTGCCAGCAGCTTTGATCAACGGCGGGAGTGGTCCTACAATGAGCAGTTCTTC
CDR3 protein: CASSFDQRREWSYNEQFF

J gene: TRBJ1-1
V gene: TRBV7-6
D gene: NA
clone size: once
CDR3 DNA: TGTGCCAGCAGCGACTTGGACACTGAAGCTTTCTTT
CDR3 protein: CASSDLDTEAFF

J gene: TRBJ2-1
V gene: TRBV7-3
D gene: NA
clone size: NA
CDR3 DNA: TGTGCCAGCAGCCCTGTGGGAGCGGACGTTGAGCAGTTCTTC
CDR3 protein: CASSPVGADVEQFF

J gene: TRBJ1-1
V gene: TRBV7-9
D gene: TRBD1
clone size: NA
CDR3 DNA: TGTGCCAGCAGCTCGACAGGGTCTAGGGTATCTGAAGCTTTCTTT
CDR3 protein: CASSSTGSRVSEAFF

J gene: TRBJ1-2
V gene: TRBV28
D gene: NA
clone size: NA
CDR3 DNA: TGTGCCAGCAGTTTGCAGGGATCTAACTATGGCTACACCTTC
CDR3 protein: CASSLQGSNYGYTF

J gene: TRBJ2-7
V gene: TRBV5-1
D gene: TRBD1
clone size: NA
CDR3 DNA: TGCGCCAGCGGCGTGGGACAGGGCCACGAGCAGTACTTC
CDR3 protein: CASGVGQGHEQYF

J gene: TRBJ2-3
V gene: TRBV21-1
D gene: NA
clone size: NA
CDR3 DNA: TGTGCCAGCAGCAAAGCGCGGAACAGGCAGACGCGGGAGAACGAGACAGATACGCAGTATTTT
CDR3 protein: CASSKARNRQTRENETDTQYF

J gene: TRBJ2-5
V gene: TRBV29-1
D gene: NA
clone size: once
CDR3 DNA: TGCAGCGTTGAAGATCAAGAAAGAGCGATGACCCAGTACTTC
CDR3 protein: CSVEDQERAMTQYF

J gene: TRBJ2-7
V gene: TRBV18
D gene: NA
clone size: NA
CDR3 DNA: TGTGCCAGCTCACCACCGGGACTTTCCCGAGAGCAGTACTTC
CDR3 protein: CASSPPGLSREQYF

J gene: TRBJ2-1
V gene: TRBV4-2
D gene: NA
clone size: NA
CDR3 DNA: TGTGCCAGCAGCCAAGACCTAGGCACTCACAATGAGCAGTTCTTC
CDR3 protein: CASSQDLGTHNEQFF

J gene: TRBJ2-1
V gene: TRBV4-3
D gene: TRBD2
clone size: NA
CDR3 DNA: TGCGCCAGCAGCCAAGATAGGCCGAGGGGATTGGGACTAGCGGGAGGAGATGAGCAGTTCTTC
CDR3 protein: CASSQDRPRGLGLAGGDEQFF

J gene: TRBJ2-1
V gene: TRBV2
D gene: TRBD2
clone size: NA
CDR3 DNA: TGTGCCGGCGCCGGGACTAGCGACAATGAGCAGTTCTTC
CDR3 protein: CAGAGTSDNEQFF

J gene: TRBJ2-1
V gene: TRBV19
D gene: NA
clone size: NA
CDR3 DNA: TGTGCCAGTAGTATAGATCCTGCCTACCTCAGGGATGGTGAGCAGTTCTTC
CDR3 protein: CASSIDPAYLRDGEQFF

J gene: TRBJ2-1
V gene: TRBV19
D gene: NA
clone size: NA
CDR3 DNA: TGTGCCAGTACGCTAGCAGGTGAGCAGTTCTTC
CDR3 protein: CASTLAGEQFF

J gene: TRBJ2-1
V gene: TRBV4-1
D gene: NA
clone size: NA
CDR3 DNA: TGCGCCAGCAGCCAAGTTGGAGCGGCCGACTCCTACAATGAGCAGTTCTTC
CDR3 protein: CASSQVGAADSYNEQFF

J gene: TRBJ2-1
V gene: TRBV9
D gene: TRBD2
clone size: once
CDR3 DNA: TGTGCCAGCAGCGTAGGGGCTAGCGGGCTATATGAGCAGTTCTTC
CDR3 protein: CASSVGASGLYEQFF

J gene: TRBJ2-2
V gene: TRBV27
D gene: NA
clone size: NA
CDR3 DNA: TGTGCCAGCAGTTTAGTTTCGAGGGACAGGGAGCTGTTTTTT
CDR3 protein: CASSLVSRDRELFF

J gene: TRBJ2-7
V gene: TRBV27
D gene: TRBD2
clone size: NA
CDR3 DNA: TGTGCCAGCAGTTTAGCGGGAGCTCCCCTCGAGCAGTACTTC
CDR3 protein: CASSLAGAPLEQYF

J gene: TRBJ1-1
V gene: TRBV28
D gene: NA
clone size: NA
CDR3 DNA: TGTGCCAGCAGTTTGAGGGACACCTACATGAACACTGAAGCTTTCTTT
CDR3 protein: CASSLRDTYMNTEAFF

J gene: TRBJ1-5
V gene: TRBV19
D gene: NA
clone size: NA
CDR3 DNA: TGTGCCAGTAGTATAGTAGCTGTGGGGGGAACCTTGTTTAACCCACCGCATTTT
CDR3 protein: CASSIVAVGGTLFNPPHF

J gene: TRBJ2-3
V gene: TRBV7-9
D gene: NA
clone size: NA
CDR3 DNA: TGTGCCAGCCGCAGGGATTCTAGCACAGATACGCAGTATTTT
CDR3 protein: CASRRDSSTDTQYF

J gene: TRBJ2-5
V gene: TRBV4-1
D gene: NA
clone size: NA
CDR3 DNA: TGCGCCAGCAGCCAAGATATCGAGGTTAAGACCCAGTACTTC
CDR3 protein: CASSQDIEVKTQYF

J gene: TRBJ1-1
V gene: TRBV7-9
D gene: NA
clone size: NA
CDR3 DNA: TGTGCCAGCAGCTTATACAGACAGGACGGGGCTTTCTTT
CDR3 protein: CASSLYRQDGAFF

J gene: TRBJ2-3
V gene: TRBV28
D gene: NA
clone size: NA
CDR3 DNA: TGTGCCAGCAGCCACCCGGGATCTACAGATACGCAGTATTTT
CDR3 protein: CASSHPGSTDTQYF

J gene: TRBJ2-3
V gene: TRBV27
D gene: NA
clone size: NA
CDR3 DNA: TGTGCCAGCAACATAGGAGGGAGTACAGATACGCAGTATTTT
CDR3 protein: CASNIGGSTDTQYF

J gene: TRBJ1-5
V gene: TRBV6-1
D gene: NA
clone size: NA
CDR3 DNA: TGTGCCAGCAGTATCTTCGGGGAAGCCGGTCAGCCCCAGCATTTT
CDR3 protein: CASSIFGEAGQPQHF

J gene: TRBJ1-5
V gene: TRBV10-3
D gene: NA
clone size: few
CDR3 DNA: TGTGCCATCAGTGATGACCCGGGACAGCCCCAGCATTTT
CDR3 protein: CAISDDPGQPQHF

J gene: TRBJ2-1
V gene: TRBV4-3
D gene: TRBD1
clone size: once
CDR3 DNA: TGCGCCAGCAGCCAGGACCTAGGACAGGGGGCGATGAATGAGCAGTTCTTC
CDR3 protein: CASSQDLGQGAMNEQFF

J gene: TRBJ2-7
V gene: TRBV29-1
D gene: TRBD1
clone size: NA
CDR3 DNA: TGCAGCGTAAGAGACGAAGGGGGCAGGTACGAGCAGTACTTC
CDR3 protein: CSVRDEGGRYEQYF

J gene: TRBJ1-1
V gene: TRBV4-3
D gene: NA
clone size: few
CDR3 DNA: TGCGCCAGCAGCCAATATTCCGGGAACACTGAAGCTTTCTTT
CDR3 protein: CASSQYSGNTEAFF

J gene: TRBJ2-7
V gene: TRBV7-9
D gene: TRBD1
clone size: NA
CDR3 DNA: TGTGCCAGCAGCCGGACAGGGGGCGCGGGCCACGAGCAGTACTTC
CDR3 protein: CASSRTGGAGHEQYF

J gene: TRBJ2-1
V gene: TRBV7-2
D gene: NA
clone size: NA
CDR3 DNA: TGTGCCAGCAGCTTAGAGGGCAGCGGGCAGTCACATTACAATGAGCAGTTCTTC
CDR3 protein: CASSLEGSGQSHYNEQFF

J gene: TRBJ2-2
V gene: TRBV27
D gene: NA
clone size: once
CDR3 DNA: TGTGCCAGCAGTTACGGAGTTAACACCGGGGAGCTGTTTTTT
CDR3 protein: CASSYGVNTGELFF

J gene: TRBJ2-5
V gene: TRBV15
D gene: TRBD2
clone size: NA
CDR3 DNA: TGTGCCACCAGCAGAGTGCTAGCGGGAGTAGGGGAGACCCAGTACTTC
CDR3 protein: CATSRVLAGVGETQYF

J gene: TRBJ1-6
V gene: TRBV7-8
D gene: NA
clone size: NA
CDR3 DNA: TGTGCCAGCAGCTCCGCCGACAGCTCCTATAATTCACCCCTCCACTTT
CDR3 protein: CASSSADSSYNSPLHF

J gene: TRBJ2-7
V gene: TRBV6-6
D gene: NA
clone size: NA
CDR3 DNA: TGTGCCAGCAGTGAGGGTGAAGACACGCCCTACGAGCAGTACTTC
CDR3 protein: CASSEGEDTPYEQYF

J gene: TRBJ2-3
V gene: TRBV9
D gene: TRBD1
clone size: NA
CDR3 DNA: TGTGCCAGCAGCGTGGCCCCGGGACAGGGGGTTGTAAATACGCAGTATTTT
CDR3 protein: CASSVAPGQGVVNTQYF

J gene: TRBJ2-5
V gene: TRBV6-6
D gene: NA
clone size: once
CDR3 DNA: TGTGCCAGCAGTGGCGACTCGGTTAGTCTAGAGACCCAGTACTTC
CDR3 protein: CASSGDSVSLETQYF

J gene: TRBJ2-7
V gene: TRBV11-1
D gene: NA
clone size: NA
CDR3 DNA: TGTGCCAGCAGCTTAGCAGGGGGATTCACCTACGAGCAGTACTTC
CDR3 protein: CASSLAGGFTYEQYF

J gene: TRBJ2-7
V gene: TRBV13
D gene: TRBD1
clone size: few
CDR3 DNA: TGTGCCAGCAGCTCTCGGACAGGGAGCACCTACGAGCAGTACTTC
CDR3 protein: CASSSRTGSTYEQYF

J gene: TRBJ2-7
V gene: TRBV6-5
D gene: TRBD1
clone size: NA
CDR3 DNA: TGTGCCAGCGCGAGGACAGGTGGGGACTACGAGCAGTACTTC
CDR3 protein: CASARTGGDYEQYF

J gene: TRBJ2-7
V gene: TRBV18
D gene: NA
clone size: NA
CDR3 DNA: TGTGCCAGCTCACCAACTCGACGGTCGGGCTACGAGCAGTACTTC
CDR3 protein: CASSPTRRSGYEQYF